What follows describes a single T cell receptor (beta chain). Clones were read by immunoSEQ multiplex PCR, and TCRdb kept only the in-frame ones, dropping some. The table shows around 620,000 clones, with around 95% occurring only once. Germline values: CDR1 MNHEY, CDR2 SMNVEV (reference sequence). The CDR3 covers 12 residues. Trimming took 4 bases from V and 8 from J, leaving 11 bases between them. Naive-designated CD8 cells lacked CD45RO, were positively enriched for CCR7, and omitted terminally differentiated effector memory CD45RA+ cells. This sample is part of a study of shared clonotypes between healthy human individuals.

Sequenced sample: naive CD8+ T cells sorted from blood. This receptor was identified in a woman aged 25 to 39 in good health. This chain joins TRBV27 and TRBJ1-2, with D possibly TRBD1 on 5 matching bases. CDR3 in amino acids: CASSSGGKGYTF. CDR3 sequence (DNA): TGTGCCAGCAGTTCGGGGGGGAAAGGCTACACCTTC.